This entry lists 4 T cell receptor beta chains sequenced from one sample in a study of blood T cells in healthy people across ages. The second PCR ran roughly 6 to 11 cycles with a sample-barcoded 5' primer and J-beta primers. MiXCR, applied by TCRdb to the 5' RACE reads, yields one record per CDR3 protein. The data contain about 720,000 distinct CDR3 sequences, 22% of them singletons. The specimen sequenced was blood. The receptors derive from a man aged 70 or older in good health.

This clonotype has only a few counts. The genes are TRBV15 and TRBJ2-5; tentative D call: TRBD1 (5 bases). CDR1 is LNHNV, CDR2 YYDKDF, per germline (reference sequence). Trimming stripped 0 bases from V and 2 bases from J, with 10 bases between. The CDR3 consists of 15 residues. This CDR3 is CATSRDPYRQETQYF. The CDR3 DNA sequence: TGTGCCACCAGCAGAGATCCGTACAGGCAAGAGACCCAGTACTTC.

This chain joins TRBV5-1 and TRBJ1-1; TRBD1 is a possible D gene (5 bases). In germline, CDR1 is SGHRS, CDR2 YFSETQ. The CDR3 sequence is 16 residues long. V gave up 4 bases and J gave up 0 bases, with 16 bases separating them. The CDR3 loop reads CASSPQGRPMNTEAFF. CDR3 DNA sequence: TGCGCCAGCAGCCCCCAGGGACGGCCGATGAACACTGAAGCTTTCTTT.

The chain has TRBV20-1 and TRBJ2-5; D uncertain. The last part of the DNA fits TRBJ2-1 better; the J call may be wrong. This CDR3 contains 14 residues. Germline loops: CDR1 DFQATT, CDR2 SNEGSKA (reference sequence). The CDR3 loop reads CSARANAYNNEQFF. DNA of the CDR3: TGCAGTGCTAGAGCTAACGCATACAACAATGAGCAGTTCTTC.

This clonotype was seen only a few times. The CDR3 spells CASSFSGAIFYGYTF. The CDR3 DNA reads as TGTGCCAGCAGTTTCTCGGGGGCCATCTTCTATGGCTACACCTTC. The V call is TRBV12-3 or TRBV12-4, the J call TRBJ1-2, with a weak D call TRBD1 (6 bases). CDR3 size: 15 residues. V dropped 3 bases and J dropped 4 bases, with 15 bases sitting between them.